Each of the 30 T cell receptor beta chains below was sequenced from the same sample in a study of blood T cell repertoires in COVID-19. TCRdb keeps only in-frame clones here, not all; method: immunoSEQ multiplex PCR. The sample contains around 70,000 clones, around 93% of which appear only once. The material sequenced was peripheral blood. The receptors derive from a human donor in a cohort sampled during active COVID-19.

V usage is TRBV27 and J usage is TRBJ2-5, with 10 positions matching TRBD2. Germline CDR1 reads MNHEY; CDR2 reads SMNVEV (reference sequence). The V and J ends lost 1 base and 1 base, in that order; junction bases with no gene match: 6. CDR3 length equals 17 residues. CDR3 residues: CASSLYGTSGTQETQYF. The CDR3 DNA is TGTGCCAGCAGTTTATATGGCACTAGCGGGACCCAAGAGACCCAGTACTTC.

This clone came up once. The chain links TRBV30 to TRBJ1-1; no clear D gene. Germline V gene lookup returns CDR1 GTSNPN and CDR2 SVGIG (reference sequence). The CDR3 totals 12 residues. Trimming took off 0 bases at V and 8 bases at J, with 10 bases between the two ends. The CDR3 loop reads CAWSVIFGEAFF. Here the CDR3 DNA reads TGTGCCTGGAGTGTAATTTTCGGGGAAGCTTTCTTT.

The V gene is TRBV6-2 or TRBV6-3, the J gene TRBJ2-7; unclear D gene. The CDR3 loop spans 11 amino acids. Germline loops: CDR1 MNHEY, CDR2 SVGEGT. With 2 bases removed from V and 6 bases from J, the gap between germline ends came to 5 bases. CDR3 sequence: CASSYGGEQYF. The CDR3 nucleotides are TGTGCCAGCAGTTACGGCGGCGAGCAGTACTTC.

The chain is built from TRBV24-1 and TRBJ2-2, with 9 bases fitting TRBD1. J lost 0 bases, V lost 1 base, and 14 bases had no gene match. From germline, CDR1 is KGHDR and CDR2 SFDVKD. The CDR3 spans 21 residues. CDR3 nucleotide sequence: TGTGCCACCAGTGATTTCCCCCCGTCCGGGACAGGGAGGCCGAACACCGGGGAGCTGTTTTTT. Translated, it gives CATSDFPPSGTGRPNTGELFF.

The chain has TRBV3-1 (or the pseudogene TRBV3-2) and TRBJ1-2; 7 positions match TRBD1. V was clipped by 3 bases and J by 4 bases; unmatched bases: 8. This CDR3 has 15 amino acids. Germline V gene sequence: CDR1 LGHDT, CDR2 YNNKEL (reference sequence). The CDR3 sequence: CASSQSGTATYGYTF. CDR3 DNA: TGTGCCAGCAGCCAGAGTGGGACAGCAACCTATGGCTACACCTTC.

Only one count was recorded for this clone. The chain uses TRBV9 and TRBJ2-3; 9 nucleotides match TRBD2. Unmatched junction bases numbered 9, after V lost 0 bases and J lost 7 bases. The CDR3 is 16 amino acids. Germline lookup yields CDR1 SGDLS and CDR2 YYNGEE. In DNA form, the CDR3 reads TGTGCCAGCAGCGTAGCGGATAGCGGGGGCCCTAATACGCAGTATTTT. This gives the protein CASSVADSGGPNTQYF.

This clone was seen more than once but under ten times. CDR3 bases: TGCGCCAGCGCCCTTTTGCTAAACACCGGGGAGCTGTTTTTT. Its translation: CASALLLNTGELFF. V is TRBV5-1 and J is TRBJ2-2, with D uncertain. V lost 7 bases and J lost 2, with 12 bases in between. The germline CDR1 and CDR2 sequences are SGHRS and YFSETQ. The CDR3 has 14 residues.

This clone was seen only a few times. This sequence joins TRBV4-1 and TRBJ1-2; no clear D gene. The CDR3 totals 15 residues. V lost 0 bases and J 0 bases, leaving 8 bases between the germline ends. Germline lookup yields CDR1 MGHRA and CDR2 YSYEKL. CDR3 bases: TGCGCCAGCAGCCAAGATTTCAATTCTAACTATGGCTACACCTTC. As protein: CASSQDFNSNYGYTF.

The J gene is TRBJ1-2, the V gene TRBV6-4, with 9 bases matching TRBD1. The germline V gene encodes CDR1 MRHNA and CDR2 SNTAGT. Trimming removed 6 bases from V and 7 bases from J; junction bases left unmatched: 6. CDR3 length: 13 residues. The CDR3 spells CASSEQGAGGYTF. CDR3 nucleotide sequence: TGTGCCAGCAGCGAACAGGGGGCGGGTGGCTACACCTTC.

The rearrangement joins TRBV5-1 to TRBJ1-2, with 8 nucleotides matching TRBD1. Germline V CDR1 and CDR2: SGHRS, YFSETQ. CDR3 size: 17 residues. The ends lost 0 bases at V and 1 base at J; junction bases unmatched: 8. The CDR3 DNA follows: TGCGCCAGCAGCTTGGGAGACAGGGGAGCCCTTAACTATGGCTACACCTTC. Translation gives CASSLGDRGALNYGYTF.

V and J are TRBV27 and TRBJ2-3; TRBD2 is a possible D gene (6 bases). V shed 3 bases and J shed 2 bases, with 18 bases lying between them. This CDR3 contains 17 residues. Per the germline V gene, CDR1 is MNHEY and CDR2 is SMNVEV (reference sequence). The CDR3 is CASSLRGGMTLTDTQYF. The CDR3 DNA is TGTGCCAGCAGTTTGAGGGGAGGCATGACTCTCACAGATACGCAGTATTTT.

This chain uses TRBV7-9 with TRBJ2-5; D possibly corresponds to TRBD2 (5 bases). Between the trimmed V and J ends, which lost 7 bases and 2 bases, there was a span of 11 bases. In germline, CDR1 is SEHNR, CDR2 FQNEAQ (reference sequence). The length of the CDR3 is 13 residues. CDR3 DNA sequence: TGTGCCAGCACTCCGGGGATTCAAGAGACCCAGTACTTC. It specifies CASTPGIQETQYF.

The chain has TRBV11-1 and TRBJ2-1, with 8 bases that match TRBD1. Germline trimming cut 2 bases from V and 6 bases from J; bases unmatched to any gene: 6. The germline V gene has CDR1 SGHAT and CDR2 FQDESV (reference sequence). The CDR3 is made up of 15 amino acids. The CDR3 protein is CASSLPGQDFNEQFF. The CDR3 nucleotides read TGTGCCAGCAGCTTACCGGGACAGGACTTCAATGAGCAGTTCTTC.

The chain links TRBV10-3 to TRBJ1-2; 11 bases are shared with TRBD1. With V trimmed by 0 bases and J by 0 bases, 12 bases remained unmatched. CDR1 and CDR2 from the germline V gene are ENHRY and SYGVKD. This CDR3 spans 20 amino acids. The CDR3 sequence: CAISESLLTGQGATNYGYTF. The CDR3 bases are TGTGCCATCAGTGAGTCGCTTTTAACCGGACAGGGGGCAACTAACTATGGCTACACCTTC.

By its share, this clone is medium-sized. This sample includes further DNA sequences coding for the same CDR3. The V and J genes are TRBV4-3 and TRBJ1-2; 8 nucleotides align to TRBD1. After removal of 3 bases from V and 7 bases from J, the junction contained 4 bases not matched to a gene. Germline CDR1 is LGHNA and CDR2 is YSLEER. The CDR3 contains 13 residues. DNA for the CDR3: TGCGCCAGCAGCCAGACAGGGGCAGGTGGCTACACCTTC. Translated: CASSQTGAGGYTF.

The chain carries TRBV7-3 and TRBJ2-3; 7 nucleotides match TRBD2. The CDR3 is 16 residues long. V was pared by 2 bases and J by 2 bases, with 7 bases of the junction left unmatched. Germline CDR1 and CDR2: SGHTA and FQGTGA. The CDR3 reads CASSLRASGYTDTQYF. The CDR3 DNA is TGTGCCAGCAGCTTACGGGCTAGCGGATACACAGATACGCAGTATTTT.

Only a few counts were recorded for this clone. The chain joins TRBV5-1 to TRBJ2-7; 10 bases agree with TRBD1. The V gene end was trimmed by 0 bases and the J gene end by 2 bases; junction bases not matched to a gene: 2. CDR3 length: 15 amino acids. Germline CDR1 and CDR2: SGHRS and YFSETQ. CDR3 region: CASSLADRGAYEQYF. CDR3 nucleotides: TGCGCCAGCAGCTTGGCGGACAGGGGGGCCTACGAGCAGTACTTC.

This sequence joins TRBV6-2 or TRBV6-3 and TRBJ2-3; D gene unclear. The germline CDR1 and CDR2 sequences are MNHEY and SVGEGT. This CDR3 spans 15 amino acids. Trimming removed 2 bases at V and 4 bases at J, with 13 bases between. The CDR3 nucleotides are TGTGCCAGCAGTTACAATTATGGCGGCGCAGATACGCAGTATTTT. Translation gives CASSYNYGGADTQYF.

The J gene is TRBJ2-1, the V gene TRBV7-3; D is undetermined. In germline, CDR1 is SGHTA, CDR2 FQGTGA. This CDR3 is built from 16 residues. The V end was cut by 0 bases, the J end by 5 bases, with 14 bases between. The CDR3 loop is CASSLTASQKNNEQFF. For the CDR3, the DNA is TGTGCCAGCAGCTTAACGGCCTCCCAAAAAAACAATGAGCAGTTCTTC.

This chain connects TRBV3-1 (or the pseudogene TRBV3-2) to TRBJ2-7; 12 bases agree with TRBD2. Trimming took 3 bases from V and 5 from J; bases not matched to a gene: 5. CDR1 is LGHDT and CDR2 is YNNKEL in the germline V gene (reference sequence). The CDR3 has 15 amino acids. In DNA, the CDR3 is TGTGCCAGCAGCCAGGCACTAGCGGGAGGTAACGAGCAGTACTTC. As protein: CASSQALAGGNEQYF.

The chain couples TRBV28 to TRBJ2-7; maybe TRBD2 (5 bases). The V end was cut by 2 bases, the J end by 6 bases, with 11 bases between. Per germline, CDR1 MDHEN and CDR2 SYDVKM. This CDR3 spans 13 amino acids. The CDR3 nucleotides are TGTGCCAGCAGTTTAGCGGGTAGTCGCGAGCAGTACTTC. This encodes CASSLAGSREQYF.

The chain combines TRBV23-1 with TRBJ2-2; D may be TRBD2 (6 bases). Being an ORF, TRBV23-1 has a function that is uncertain. Trimming took 6 bases from V and 6 from J, leaving 17 bases between them. The CDR3 spans 15 residues. CDR3 nucleotides: TGCGCCAGCAGGGGGAGGCGGGACGGGCCCGGGGAGCTGTTTTTT. Encoded protein: CASRGRRDGPGELFF.

V and J are TRBV5-4 and TRBJ2-7; 7 nucleotides line up with TRBD1. From germline, CDR1 is SGHNT and CDR2 YYREEE (reference sequence). There are 15 residues in the CDR3. J was trimmed by 2 bases and V by 5 bases; bases with no gene match: 10. CDR3 amino acids: CASRVEGTDPYEQYF. As DNA, the CDR3 is TGTGCCAGCAGGGTTGAGGGGACAGACCCCTACGAGCAGTACTTC.

The chain recombines TRBV9 with TRBJ1-3, with TRBD1 as a possible D gene (6 bases). CDR1 is SGDLS, CDR2 YYNGEE, per germline. Between the trimmed V and J ends, which lost 0 bases and 0 bases, there was a span of 10 bases. The CDR3 length is 16 residues. CDR3 in amino acids: CASSVDWTASGNTIYF. CDR3 coding DNA: TGTGCCAGCAGCGTAGACTGGACAGCCTCTGGAAACACCATATATTTT.

The chain employs TRBV9 and TRBJ2-7, with 11 bases aligning to TRBD2. The germline gives CDR1 SGDLS, CDR2 YYNGEE. The CDR3 has 15 amino acids. V lost 4 bases and J lost 8; bases outside the gene matches: 11. In DNA, the CDR3 is TGTGCCAGCAGCCCCGCCGGGACTAGCGGAGTCCAGCAGTACTTC. It translates to CASSPAGTSGVQQYF.

The rearrangement uses TRBV10-3 and TRBJ2-1; perhaps TRBD1 as D (6 bases). The V gene lost 4 bases and the J gene lost 9 bases, with 13 bases spanning the gap. Germline CDR1 ENHRY, CDR2 SYGVKD. This CDR3 region has 13 residues. The DNA for the CDR3 is TGTGCCATCAGTGGGGCCTTACAGGGTGAGCAGTTCTTC. It is translated as CAISGALQGEQFF.

The V call is TRBV15, the J call TRBJ2-3, with 10 bases aligning to TRBD1. CDR1 is LNHNV and CDR2 is YYDKDF in the germline V gene (reference sequence). The CDR3 consists of 18 residues. V lost 3 bases to trimming and J lost 3 bases; unmatched junction nucleotides: 12. CDR3 sequence (DNA): TGTGCCACCAGCAGTACCCGACAGGGGGCGTTTTTTACAGATACGCAGTATTTT. It is translated as CATSSTRQGAFFTDTQYF.

The J gene is TRBJ2-1, the V gene TRBV25-1, with 10 bases lining up with TRBD1. Germline V gives CDR1 MGHDK, CDR2 SYGVNS. The CDR3 has 18 residues. Trimming removed 6 bases from V and 0 bases from J; junction bases left unmatched: 11. CDR3 region: CASRGRGQGQSSYNEQFF. In nucleotides, the CDR3 is TGTGCCAGCAGGGGAAGGGGACAGGGGCAGAGCTCCTACAATGAGCAGTTCTTC.

CDR3 nucleotides: TGTGCCAGCAGCGTAGCTCCGTTTACAGATACGCAGTATTTT. Translation gives CASSVAPFTDTQYF. This chain connects TRBV9 to TRBJ2-3; D is unclear. Germline lookup yields CDR1 SGDLS and CDR2 YYNGEE. V lost 0 bases, J lost 3 bases, and 8 bases lay in between. The CDR3 covers 14 residues.

This clone was seen more than once but under ten times. The chain carries TRBV7-9 and TRBJ1-1; 9 bases align to TRBD1. CDR1 and CDR2 from the germline V gene are SEHNR and FQNEAQ (reference sequence). V was pared by 5 bases and J by 3 bases, with 4 bases of the junction left unmatched. This CDR3 has 14 residues. The CDR3 is CASSQRDRDTEAFF. The CDR3 nucleotides read TGTGCCAGCAGCCAAAGGGACAGGGACACTGAAGCTTTCTTT. Full variable domain (missing parts from reference TRBV7-9 and TRBJ1-1): DTGVSQNPRHKITKRGQNVTFRCDPISEHNRLYWYRQTLGQGPEFLTYFQNEAQLEKSRLLSDRFSAERPKGSFSTLEIQRTEQGDSAMYLCASSQRDRDTEAFFGQGTRLTVV.